Sequencing of this T cell receptor beta chain was carried out in a study of cytomegalovirus exposure and HLA in healthy donors. For the study at large: Researchers previously reported finding some 110 million unique TCR beta sequences from roughly 200 million T cells.

The CDR3 runs to 13 residues. Germline V gene lookup returns CDR1 GTSNPN and CDR2 SVGIG (reference sequence). J was trimmed by 3 bases and V by 6 bases; bases with no gene match: 6. Broader study findings: Productive rates of about 87% or about 30% were seen for most TCR beta V segments in an earlier analysis. In a later analysis, about 17,000 TCR beta sequences were associated with HLA alleles at 0.05 false discovery rate.

As for this clone: What it recognizes is unknown.

PCR employed 60 Vbeta and 13 Jbeta primers. The method was immunoSEQ multiplex PCR; TCRdb's version includes in-frame clones alone and lacks a portion of them. The sample holds 150,000 to 200,000 clones; 65% to 75% are singletons and the top ten take less than 2.5%. The rearrangement joins TRBV30 to TRBJ2-7, with 9 nucleotides matching TRBD1. The sample consisted of PBMCs. The sequence came from a human donor in good health. The CDR3 reads CACTTGGGYEQYF. In nucleotides, the CDR3 is TGTGCCTGTACCACAGGGGGCGGCTACGAGCAGTACTTC.